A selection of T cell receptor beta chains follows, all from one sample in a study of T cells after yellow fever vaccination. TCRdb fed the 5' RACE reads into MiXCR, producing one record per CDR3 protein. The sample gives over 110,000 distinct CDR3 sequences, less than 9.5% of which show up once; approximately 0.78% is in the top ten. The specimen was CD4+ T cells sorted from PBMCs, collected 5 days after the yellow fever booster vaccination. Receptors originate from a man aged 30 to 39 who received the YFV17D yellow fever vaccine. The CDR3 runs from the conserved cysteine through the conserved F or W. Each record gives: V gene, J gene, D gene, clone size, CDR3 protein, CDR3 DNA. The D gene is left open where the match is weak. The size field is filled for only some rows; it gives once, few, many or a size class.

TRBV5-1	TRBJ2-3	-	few	CASSSYRSGSTDTQYF	TGCGCCAGCAGCTCCTACCGAAGCGGCAGCACAGATACGCAGTATTTT
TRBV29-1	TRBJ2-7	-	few	CSVALGLWEEQYF	TGCAGCGTTGCCCTGGGGCTTTGGGAAGAGCAGTACTTC
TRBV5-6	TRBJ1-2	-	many	CASSLGGQPNYGYTF	TGTGCCAGCAGCTTGGGAGGACAGCCGAACTATGGCTACACCTTC
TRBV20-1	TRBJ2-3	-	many	CSARKSASTDTQYF	TGCAGTGCACGCAAGAGCGCTAGCACAGATACGCAGTATTTT
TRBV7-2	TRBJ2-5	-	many	CASGRQAQETQYF	TGTGCCAGCGGAAGACAGGCCCAAGAGACCCAGTACTTC
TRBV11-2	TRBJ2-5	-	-	CASSSFGVQETQYF	TGTGCCAGCAGCTCCTTTGGGGTTCAAGAGACCCAGTACTTC
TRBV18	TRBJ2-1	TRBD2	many	CASSPRRERLDEQFF	TGTGCCAGCTCACCAAGGCGGGAGAGGTTGGATGAGCAGTTCTTC
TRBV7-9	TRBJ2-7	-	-	CASSPGLYEQYF	TGTGCCAGCAGCCCGGGACTTTACGAGCAGTACTTC
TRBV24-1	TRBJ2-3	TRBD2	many	CATSDRGGEGTDTQYF	TGTGCCACCAGTGATCGCGGGGGGGAGGGCACAGATACGCAGTATTTT
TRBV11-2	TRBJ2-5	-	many	CASSFFGGYQETQYF	TGTGCCAGCAGCTTTTTCGGGGGCTACCAAGAGACCCAGTACTTC
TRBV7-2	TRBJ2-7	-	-	CASSSGLLGGEQYF	TGTGCCAGCAGCTCGGGACTTTTGGGGGGAGAGCAGTACTTC
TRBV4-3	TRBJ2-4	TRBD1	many	CASSQEPTGYNKNIQYF	TGCGCCAGCAGCCAAGAACCGACAGGGTACAACAAAAACATTCAGTACTTC
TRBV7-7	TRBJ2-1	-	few	CASSPLSAADSSYNEQFF	TGTGCTAGCAGCCCGCTGTCCGCCGCGGACAGCTCCTACAATGAGCAGTTCTTC
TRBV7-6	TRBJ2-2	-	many	CATQEGYTGELFF	TGTGCTACACAGGAGGGGTACACCGGGGAGCTGTTTTTT
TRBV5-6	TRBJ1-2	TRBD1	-	CASSRQGVYGYTF	TGTGCCAGCAGCAGACAGGGTGTATATGGCTACACCTTC
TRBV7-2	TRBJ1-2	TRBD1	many	CASSFLPGQGGYTF	TGTGCCAGCAGCTTTCTGCCGGGACAGGGCGGCTACACCTTC
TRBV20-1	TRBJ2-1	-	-	CSARGSSYNEQSF	TGCAGTGCTCGGGGGAGCTCCTACAATGAGCAGTCCTTC
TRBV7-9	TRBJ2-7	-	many	CASSFRRDEQYF	TGTGCCAGCAGCTTTAGGAGGGACGAGCAGTACTTC
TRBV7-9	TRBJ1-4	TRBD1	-	CAISPGTGGYHTEKLFF	TGTGCCATCAGCCCCGGGACAGGGGGCTACCATACTGAAAAACTGTTTTTT
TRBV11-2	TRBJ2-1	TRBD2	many	CASSYPLAGPNEQFF	TGTGCCAGCAGTTACCCTTTAGCGGGACCTAATGAGCAGTTCTTC
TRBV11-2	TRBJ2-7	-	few	CASSPRDRGEQYF	TGTGCCAGCAGCCCCCGGGACCGTGGGGAGCAGTACTTC
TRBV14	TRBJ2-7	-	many	CASSQARPPYEQYF	TGTGCCAGCAGCCAAGCCCGTCCCCCCTACGAGCAGTACTTC
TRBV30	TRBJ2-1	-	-	CAWSAGVRGEQFF	TGTGCCTGGAGTGCTGGAGTCCGGGGTGAGCAGTTCTTC
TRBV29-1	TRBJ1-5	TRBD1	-	CSVRTGGQPQHF	TGCAGCGTCAGGACAGGGGGTCAGCCCCAGCATTTT
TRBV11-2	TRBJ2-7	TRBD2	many	CASSLSYAPTSGAYEQYF	TGTGCCAGCAGCTTATCCTATGCCCCGACTAGCGGGGCCTACGAGCAGTACTTC
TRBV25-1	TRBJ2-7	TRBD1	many	CASSGWDRERYEQYF	TGTGCCAGCAGTGGATGGGACAGGGAAAGATACGAGCAGTACTTC
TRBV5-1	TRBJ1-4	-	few	CASSSTGTPGYREKLFF	TGCGCCAGCAGCTCTACCGGGACGCCCGGATACCGAGAAAAACTGTTTTTT
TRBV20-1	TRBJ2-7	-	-	CSASPGGTGQYEQYF	TGCAGTGCTAGCCCCGGCGGGACTGGGCAGTACGAGCAGTACTTC
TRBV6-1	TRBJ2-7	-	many	CASSENSEQYF	TGTGCCAGCAGTGAAAACTCCGAGCAGTACTTC
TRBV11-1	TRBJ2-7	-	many	CASSRRRPPYEQYF	TGTGCCAGCAGCCGCCGGAGGCCCCCCTACGAGCAGTACTTC
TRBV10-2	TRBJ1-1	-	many	CASSGWTEAFF	TGCGCCAGCAGTGGGTGGACTGAAGCTTTCTTT
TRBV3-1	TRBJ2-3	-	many	CASASTDTQYF	TGTGCCAGCGCTAGCACAGATACGCAGTATTTT
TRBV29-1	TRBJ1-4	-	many	CSASGLSNEKLFF	TGCAGCGCCTCGGGACTTTCTAATGAAAAACTGTTTTTT
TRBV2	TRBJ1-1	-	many	CASSEHRNTEAFF	TGTGCCAGCAGTGAACACAGGAACACTGAAGCTTTCTTT
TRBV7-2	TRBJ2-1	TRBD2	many	CASSSGGSYNEQFF	TGTGCCAGCAGCTCGGGAGGATCCTACAATGAGCAGTTCTTC
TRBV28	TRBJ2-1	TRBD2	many	CASSPSGLASYNEQFF	TGTGCCAGCAGTCCATCGGGACTAGCATCGTACAATGAGCAGTTCTTC
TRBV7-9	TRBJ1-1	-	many	CASSDDSWTEAFF	TGTGCCAGCAGCGACGACAGTTGGACTGAAGCTTTCTTT
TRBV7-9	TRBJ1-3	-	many	CASSIRGDSGNTIYF	TGTGCCAGCAGCATAAGGGGAGACTCTGGAAACACCATATATTTT
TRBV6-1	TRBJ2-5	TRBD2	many	CASSLRDYPSETQYF	TGTGCCAGCAGCCTCCGGGACTATCCCTCGGAGACCCAGTACTTC
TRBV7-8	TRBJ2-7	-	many	CASSSPWGGGAWEQYF	TGTGCCAGCAGCTCCCCTTGGGGAGGGGGCGCGTGGGAGCAGTACTTC
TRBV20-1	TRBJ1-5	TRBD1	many	CSARDMNRGFSQPQHF	TGCAGTGCTAGAGATATGAACAGGGGATTTTCTCAGCCCCAGCATTTT
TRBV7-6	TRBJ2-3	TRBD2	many	CASSSPERLAGITDTQYF	TGTGCCAGCAGCTCCCCGGAGCGACTAGCGGGAATCACAGATACGCAGTATTTT
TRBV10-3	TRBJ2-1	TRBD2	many	CAISGGSGGNYNEQFF	TGTGCCATCAGTGGCGGTAGCGGGGGGAACTACAATGAGCAGTTCTTC
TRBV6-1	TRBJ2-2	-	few	CATKGGLKAGELFF	TGTGCCACTAAGGGGGGGCTTAAGGCCGGGGAGCTGTTTTTT
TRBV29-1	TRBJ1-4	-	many	CSVEQGYEKLFF	TGCAGCGTTGAGCAGGGGTATGAAAAACTGTTTTTT
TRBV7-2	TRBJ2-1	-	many	CASSFGTPFNEQFF	TGTGCCAGCAGCTTCGGGACTCCTTTCAATGAGCAGTTCTTC
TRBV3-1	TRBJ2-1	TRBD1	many	CASSGTTGGNEQFF	TGTGCCAGCAGCGGTACTACAGGGGGCAATGAGCAGTTCTTC
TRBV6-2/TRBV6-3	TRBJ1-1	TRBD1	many	CASSYSILTGTGTEAFF	TGTGCCAGCAGTTACTCGATTTTGACTGGGACAGGGACTGAAGCTTTCTTT
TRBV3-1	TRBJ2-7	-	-	CASSQIRSSYEQYF	TGTGCCAGCAGCCAAATCAGGAGCTCCTACGAGCAGTACTTC
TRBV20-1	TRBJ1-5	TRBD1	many	CSAIEGAPNQPQHF	TGCAGTGCTATTGAGGGGGCACCAAATCAGCCCCAGCATTTT